These T cell receptor beta chains were read from a single sample in a study of radiotherapy plus CTLA-4 blockade in lung cancer. Assay: immunoSEQ multiplex PCR; the TCRdb copy retains only in-frame clones and omits some. The repertoire has around 80,000 clones, more than 80% of them found once; the top ten carry around 0.72%. Sequenced here: peripheral blood, sampled from a patient treated with radiotherapy plus ipilimumab. The source is a human donor with non-small cell lung cancer who had stable disease on radiotherapy plus ipilimumab. CDR3s leave out the opening cysteine and the closing phenylalanine or tryptophan.

TRBV27	ASRGAVGNTIY
TRBV4-1	ASSQGRGWYNEQF
TRBV10-2	ASSVSQGTGGSETQY
TRBV18	ASSPGLGELF
TRBV7-2	ASSSFLNEQF
TRBV5-4	ASSSTGGLQETQY
TRBV28	ASWGQLKNEQY
TRBV28	ASSPSGRSSTDTQY
TRBV18	ASSPIRGQGSSTDTQY
TRBV2	ASSLRRSVTDTQY
TRBV28	ASSPPTGLPGELF
TRBV5-1	ASQTERNTEAF
TRBV5-1	ASSTAGTGFEQY
TRBV6-5	ASGFRNTEAF
TRBV6-5	ASSYEHAADTQY
TRBV6-5	ASSPTPSYEQY
TRBV6-5	ASSSPGLAKETQY
TRBV29-1	VVAGGPGTGELF
TRBV9	ASSVGNRATEAF
TRBV18	ASSQRTGTNTEAF
TRBV6-1	ASSESVGQGQSPLH
TRBV6-5	ASSYSDRYEQY
TRBV6-5	ASTPAGTRLEQY
TRBV18	ASSPPDRLNTEAF
TRBV7-9	ASSPTYAGYT
TRBV13	ASSLGTSGYNEQF
TRBV23-1	ASTGGGGISEQY
TRBV30	AWAPGQAAGRNQPQH
TRBV6-1	ASSEAARGHYEQY
TRBV27	ASRGSSYEQY
TRBV6-1	ASTTGGYGYT
TRBV7-9	ASSQFNRDSNQPQH
TRBV4-1	ASSPWTDYSGNTIY
TRBV7-9	ASSPWGGDGSYEQY
TRBV30	AWSIGGQGNYGYT
TRBV27	ASRVLAGGPTTSQY
TRBV5-1	ASSRGREFGGYT
TRBV4-1	ASSQDTGREKLF
TRBV6-6	ASSLAGGFNEQY